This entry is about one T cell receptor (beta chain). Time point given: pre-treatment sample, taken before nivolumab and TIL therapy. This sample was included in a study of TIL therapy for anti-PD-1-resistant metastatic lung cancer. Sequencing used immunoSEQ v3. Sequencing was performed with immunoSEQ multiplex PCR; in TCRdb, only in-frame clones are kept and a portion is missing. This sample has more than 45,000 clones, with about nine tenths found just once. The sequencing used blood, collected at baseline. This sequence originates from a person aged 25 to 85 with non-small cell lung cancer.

The CDR3 sequence: CASSLEPSGELFF. The CDR3 DNA reads as TGTGCCAGCAGCTTAGAACCATCCGGGGAGCTGTTTTTT. This rearrangement joins TRBV11-2 to TRBJ2-2; no clear D gene. The CDR3 runs to 13 residues. Per germline, CDR1 SGHAT and CDR2 FQNNGV. Deletions cut 0 bases from V and 6 bases from J, with 5 bases between.